This T cell receptor beta chain appears in the sequencing data of a study of T-cell memory formation after mild COVID-19. This CDR3 has 14 residues. CDR1 is LGHDT and CDR2 is YNNKEL in the germline V gene (reference sequence). The germline V and J ends were trimmed by 4 bases and 4 bases, with 13 bases remaining between them. 5'RACE, which relied on constant-segment primers, yielded TCR alpha and TCR beta cDNA libraries carrying sample barcodes and UMIs. In TCRdb, the 5' RACE reads were re-called with MiXCR into one record per CDR3 protein. The sample lists hundreds of thousands of distinct CDR3 sequences, approximately 15% occurring once.

The sample was PBMCs or a T cell subset sorted from them (not recorded which). This receptor was taken from a young man who had mild COVID-19 (a few samples of this study predate the infection). Cell type and time point are not known. This rearrangement joins TRBV3-1 to TRBJ2-5; D unclear. The CDR3 sequence: CASSLRPRSETQYF. CDR3 DNA sequence: TGTGCCAGCAGCCTGCGGCCCCGGTCAGAGACCCAGTACTTC.